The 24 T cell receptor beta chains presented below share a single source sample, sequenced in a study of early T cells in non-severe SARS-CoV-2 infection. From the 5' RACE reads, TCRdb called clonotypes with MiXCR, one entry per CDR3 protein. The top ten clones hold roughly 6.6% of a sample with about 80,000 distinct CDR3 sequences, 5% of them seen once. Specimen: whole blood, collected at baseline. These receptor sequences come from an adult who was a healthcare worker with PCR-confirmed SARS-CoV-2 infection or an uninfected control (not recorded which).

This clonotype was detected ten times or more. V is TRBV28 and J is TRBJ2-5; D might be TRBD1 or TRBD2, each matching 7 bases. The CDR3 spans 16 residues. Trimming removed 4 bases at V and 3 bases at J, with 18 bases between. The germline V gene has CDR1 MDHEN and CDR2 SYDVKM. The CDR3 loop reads CASSSRGRGQEETQYF. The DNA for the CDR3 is TGTGCCAGCAGTTCCCGGGGGAGGGGGCAAGAAGAGACCCAGTACTTC.

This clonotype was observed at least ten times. The CDR3 DNA is TGTGCCAGCAGCTTAGCCGGCGGGGCATGGGAGCAGTACTTC. Its translation: CASSLAGGAWEQYF. The chain combines TRBV7-9 with TRBJ2-7; perhaps TRBD2 as D (6 bases). Trimming pared 0 bases from V and 7 bases from J, leaving 13 bases between. CDR1 is SEHNR, CDR2 FQNEAQ, per germline (reference sequence). This CDR3 has 14 amino acids.

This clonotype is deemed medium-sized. CDR3: CASSRGQGPYSNQPQHF. CDR3 bases: TGTGCCAGCAGCCGCGGACAGGGCCCATATAGCAATCAGCCCCAGCATTTT. The chain uses TRBV7-8 and TRBJ1-5, with 8 bases that match TRBD1. The V gene end was trimmed by 5 bases and the J gene end by 0 bases; junction bases not matched to a gene: 9. This CDR3 comprises 17 residues. Germline V gives CDR1 SGHVS, CDR2 FQNEAQ.

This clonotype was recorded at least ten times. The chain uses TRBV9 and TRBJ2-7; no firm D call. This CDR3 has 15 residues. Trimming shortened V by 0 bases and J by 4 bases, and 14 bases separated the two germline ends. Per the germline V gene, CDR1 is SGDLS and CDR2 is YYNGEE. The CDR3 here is CASSVGGTGGYEQYF. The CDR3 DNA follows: TGTGCCAGCAGCGTAGGAGGAACCGGTGGGTACGAGCAGTACTTC.

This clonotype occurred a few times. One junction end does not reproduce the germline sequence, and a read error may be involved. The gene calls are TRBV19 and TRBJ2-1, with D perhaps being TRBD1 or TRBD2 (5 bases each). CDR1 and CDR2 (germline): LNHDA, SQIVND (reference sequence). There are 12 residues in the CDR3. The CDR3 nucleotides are TGTGCCAGTAGTCCCCCCGAGGGGACCCTACTTTTC. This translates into CASSPPEGTLLF. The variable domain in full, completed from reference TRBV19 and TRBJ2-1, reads DGGITQSPKYLFRKEGQNVTLSCEQNLNHDAMYWYRQDPGQGLRLIYYSQIVNDFQKGDIAEGYSVSREKKESFPLTVTSAQKNPTAFYLCASSPPEGTLLFGPGTRLTVL.

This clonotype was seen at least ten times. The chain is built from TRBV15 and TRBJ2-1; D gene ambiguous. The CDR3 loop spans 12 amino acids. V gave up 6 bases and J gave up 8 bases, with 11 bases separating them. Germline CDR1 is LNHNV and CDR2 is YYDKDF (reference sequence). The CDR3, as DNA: TGTGCCACCAGTGCCCCGAAGGATGAGCAGTTCTTC. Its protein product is CATSAPKDEQFF.

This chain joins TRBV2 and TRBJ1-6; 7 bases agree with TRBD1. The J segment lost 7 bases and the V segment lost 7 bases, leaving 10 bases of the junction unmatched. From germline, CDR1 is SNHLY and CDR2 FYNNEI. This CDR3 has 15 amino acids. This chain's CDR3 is CASTSTQTGNSPLHF. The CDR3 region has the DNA TGTGCCAGCACCTCGACCCAGACAGGGAATTCACCCCTCCACTTT.

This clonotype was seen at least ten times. The CDR3 protein is CAWSVGVQVYYEQYF. CDR3 bases: TGTGCCTGGAGTGTAGGGGTCCAGGTCTACTACGAGCAGTACTTC. The chain combines TRBV30 with TRBJ2-7, with a weak D call TRBD1 (5 bases). CDR3 size: 15 residues. V was cut by 0 bases and J by 3 bases, with 15 bases left in between. Germline CDR1 and CDR2: GTSNPN and SVGIG (reference sequence).

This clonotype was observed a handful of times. This CDR3 is CASSPSRGGYYGYTF. In DNA, the CDR3 is TGTGCCAGCAGTCCATCCAGGGGAGGGTACTATGGCTACACCTTC. The chain joins TRBV28 to TRBJ1-2; possibly TRBD1 for D (6 bases). This CDR3 is 15 amino acids long. CDR1 MDHEN and CDR2 SYDVKM come from the germline V gene. V was shortened by 5 bases and J by 3 bases, with 16 bases between the two germline ends.

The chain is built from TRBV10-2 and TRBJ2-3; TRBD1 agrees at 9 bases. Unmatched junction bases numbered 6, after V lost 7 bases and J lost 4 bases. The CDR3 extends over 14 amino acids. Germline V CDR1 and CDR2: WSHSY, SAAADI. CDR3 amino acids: CASNPGQGPDTQYF. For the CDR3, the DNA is TGCGCCAGCAACCCGGGACAGGGTCCAGATACGCAGTATTTT.

The CDR3, as DNA: TGTGCCAGCAGCTTAGACTACAGGTTTACCTACAATGAGCAGTTCTTC. Translation: CASSLDYRFTYNEQFF. The chain uses TRBV11-2 and TRBJ2-1; D may be TRBD1 (5 bases). The germline V gene has CDR1 SGHAT and CDR2 FQNNGV. The CDR3 is 16 residues long. V dropped 0 bases and J dropped 2 bases, with 11 bases sitting between them.

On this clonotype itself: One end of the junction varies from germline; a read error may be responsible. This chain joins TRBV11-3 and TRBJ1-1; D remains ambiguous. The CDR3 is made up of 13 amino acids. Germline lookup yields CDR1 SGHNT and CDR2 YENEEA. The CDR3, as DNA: TGTGCCAGCAGCTCCTCTCTGAACACTGAAGTTTTCTTT. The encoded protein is CASSSSLNTEVFF.

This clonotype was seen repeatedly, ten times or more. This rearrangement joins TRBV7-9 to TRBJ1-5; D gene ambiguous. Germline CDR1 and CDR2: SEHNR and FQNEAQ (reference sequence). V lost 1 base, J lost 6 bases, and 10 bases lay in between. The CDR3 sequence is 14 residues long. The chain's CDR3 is CASSLGRTVQPQHF. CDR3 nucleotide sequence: TGTGCCAGCAGCTTAGGGCGGACGGTTCAGCCCCAGCATTTT.

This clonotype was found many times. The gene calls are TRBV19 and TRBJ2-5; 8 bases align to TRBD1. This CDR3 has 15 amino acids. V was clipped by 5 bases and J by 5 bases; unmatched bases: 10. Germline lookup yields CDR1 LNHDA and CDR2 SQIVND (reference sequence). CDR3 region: CASSALGQAAETQYF. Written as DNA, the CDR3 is TGTGCCAGTAGTGCCCTGGGACAGGCCGCCGAGACCCAGTACTTC.

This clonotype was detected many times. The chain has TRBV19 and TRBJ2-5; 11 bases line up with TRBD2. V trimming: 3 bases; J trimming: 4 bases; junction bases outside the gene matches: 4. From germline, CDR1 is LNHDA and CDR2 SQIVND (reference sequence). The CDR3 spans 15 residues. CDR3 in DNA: TGTGCCAGTAGTATCACCGGGACTAGCGGAGAGACCCAGTACTTC. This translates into CASSITGTSGETQYF. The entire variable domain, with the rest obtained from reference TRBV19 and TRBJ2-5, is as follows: DGGITQSPKYLFRKEGQNVTLSCEQNLNHDAMYWYRQDPGQGLRLIYYSQIVNDFQKGDIAEGYSVSREKKESFPLTVTSAQKNPTAFYLCASSITGTSGETQYFGPGTRLLVL.

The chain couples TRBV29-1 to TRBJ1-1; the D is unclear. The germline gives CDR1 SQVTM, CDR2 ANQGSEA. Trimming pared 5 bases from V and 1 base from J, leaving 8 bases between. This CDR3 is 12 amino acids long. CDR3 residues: CSVLDWNTEAFF. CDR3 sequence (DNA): TGCAGCGTTTTGGACTGGAACACTGAAGCTTTCTTT.

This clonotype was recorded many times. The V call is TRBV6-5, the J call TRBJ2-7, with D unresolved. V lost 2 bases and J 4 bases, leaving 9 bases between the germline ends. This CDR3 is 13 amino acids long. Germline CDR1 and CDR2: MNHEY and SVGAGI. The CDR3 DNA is TGTGCCAGCAGTTACACGACCCTATACGAGCAGTACTTC. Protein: CASSYTTLYEQYF.

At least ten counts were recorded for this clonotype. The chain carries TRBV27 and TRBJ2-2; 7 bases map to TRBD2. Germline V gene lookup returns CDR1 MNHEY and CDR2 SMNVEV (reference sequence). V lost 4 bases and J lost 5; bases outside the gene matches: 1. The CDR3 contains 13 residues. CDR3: CASSWGGTGELFF. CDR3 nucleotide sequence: TGTGCCAGCAGTTGGGGGGGAACCGGGGAGCTGTTTTTT.

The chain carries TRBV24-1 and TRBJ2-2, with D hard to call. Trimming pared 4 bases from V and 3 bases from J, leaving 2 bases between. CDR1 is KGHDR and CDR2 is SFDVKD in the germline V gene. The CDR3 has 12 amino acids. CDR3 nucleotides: TGTGCCACCAGTGACGACACCGGGGAGCTGTTTTTT. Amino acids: CATSDDTGELFF.

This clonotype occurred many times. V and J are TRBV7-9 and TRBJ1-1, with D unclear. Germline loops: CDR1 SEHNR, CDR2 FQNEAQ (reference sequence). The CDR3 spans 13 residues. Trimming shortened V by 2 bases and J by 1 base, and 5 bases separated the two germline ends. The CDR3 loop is CASSLNKNTEAFF. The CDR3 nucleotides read TGTGCCAGCAGCTTAAACAAGAACACTGAAGCTTTCTTT.

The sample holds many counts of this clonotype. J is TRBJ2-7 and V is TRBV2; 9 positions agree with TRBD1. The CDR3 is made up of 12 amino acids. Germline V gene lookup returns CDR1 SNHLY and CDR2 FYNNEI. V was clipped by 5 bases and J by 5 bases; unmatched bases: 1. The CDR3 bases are TGTGCCAGCAGTACAGGGGGCCACGAGCAGTACTTC. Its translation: CASSTGGHEQYF.

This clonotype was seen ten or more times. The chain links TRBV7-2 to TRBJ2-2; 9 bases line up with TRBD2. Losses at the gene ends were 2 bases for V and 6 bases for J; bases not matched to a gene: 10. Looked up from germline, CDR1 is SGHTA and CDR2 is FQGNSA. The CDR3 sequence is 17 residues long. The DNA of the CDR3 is TGTGCCAGCAGCTTATCGGTGGGACTAGCTAGAGCCGGGGAGCTGTTTTTT. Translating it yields CASSLSVGLARAGELFF.

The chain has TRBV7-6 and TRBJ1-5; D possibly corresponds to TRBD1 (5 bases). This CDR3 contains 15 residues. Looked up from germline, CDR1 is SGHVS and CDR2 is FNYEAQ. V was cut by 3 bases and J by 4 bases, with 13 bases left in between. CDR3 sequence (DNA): TGTGCCAGCAGCTTGGTCTCGGGGGAGAATCAGCCCCAGCATTTT. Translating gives CASSLVSGENQPQHF.

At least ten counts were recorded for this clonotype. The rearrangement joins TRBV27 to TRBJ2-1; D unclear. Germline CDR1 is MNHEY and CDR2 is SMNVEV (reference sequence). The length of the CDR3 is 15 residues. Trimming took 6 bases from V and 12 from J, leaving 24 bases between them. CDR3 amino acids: CASSEKIGLLSAQFF. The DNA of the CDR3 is TGTGCCAGCAGCGAGAAGATCGGGTTACTGTCGGCGCAGTTCTTC.